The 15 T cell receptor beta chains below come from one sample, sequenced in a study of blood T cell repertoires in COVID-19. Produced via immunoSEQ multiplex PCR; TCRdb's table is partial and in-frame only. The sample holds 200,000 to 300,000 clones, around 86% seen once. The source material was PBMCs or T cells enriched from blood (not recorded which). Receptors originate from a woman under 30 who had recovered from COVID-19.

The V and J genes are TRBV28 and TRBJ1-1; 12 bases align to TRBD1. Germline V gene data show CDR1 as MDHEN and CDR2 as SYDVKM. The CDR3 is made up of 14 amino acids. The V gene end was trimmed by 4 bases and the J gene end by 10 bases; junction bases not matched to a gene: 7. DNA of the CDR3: TGTGCCAGCAGTTGGGGGACAGGGGGCGTCGGAGCTTTCTTT. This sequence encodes CASSWGTGGVGAFF.

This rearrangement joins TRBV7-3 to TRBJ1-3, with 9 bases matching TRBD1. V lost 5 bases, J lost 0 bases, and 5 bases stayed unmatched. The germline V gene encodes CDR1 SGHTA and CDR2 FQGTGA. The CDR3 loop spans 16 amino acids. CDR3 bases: TGTGCCAGCAGCGCCCGGGACAGGGACTCTGGAAACACCATATATTTT. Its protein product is CASSARDRDSGNTIYF.

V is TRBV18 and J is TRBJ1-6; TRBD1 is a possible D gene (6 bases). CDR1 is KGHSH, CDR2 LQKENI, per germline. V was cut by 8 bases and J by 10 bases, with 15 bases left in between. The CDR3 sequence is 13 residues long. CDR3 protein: CASRLRDISPLHF. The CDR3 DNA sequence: TGTGCCAGCAGACTGAGGGACATCTCACCCCTCCACTTT.

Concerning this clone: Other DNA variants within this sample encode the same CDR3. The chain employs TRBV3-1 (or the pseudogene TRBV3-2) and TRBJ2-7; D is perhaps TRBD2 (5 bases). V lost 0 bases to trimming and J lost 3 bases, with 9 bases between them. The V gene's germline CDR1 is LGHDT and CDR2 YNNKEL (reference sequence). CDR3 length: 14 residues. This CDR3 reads CASSQDSGNYEQYF. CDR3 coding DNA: TGTGCCAGCAGCCAAGATTCGGGAAACTACGAGCAGTACTTC.

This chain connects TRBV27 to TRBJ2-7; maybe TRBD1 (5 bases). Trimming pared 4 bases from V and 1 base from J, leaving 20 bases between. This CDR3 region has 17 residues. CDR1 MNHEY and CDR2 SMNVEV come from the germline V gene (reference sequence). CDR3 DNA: TGTGCCAGCAGTTCCTCAATTCTTGGACATAAATCCTACGAGCAGTACTTC. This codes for CASSSSILGHKSYEQYF.

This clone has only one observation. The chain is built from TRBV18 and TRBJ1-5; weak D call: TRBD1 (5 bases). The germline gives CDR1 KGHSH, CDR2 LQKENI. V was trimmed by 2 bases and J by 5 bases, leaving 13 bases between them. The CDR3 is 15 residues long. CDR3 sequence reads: CASSPWAGRHQPQHF. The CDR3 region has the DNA TGTGCCAGCTCACCATGGGCAGGGCGTCATCAGCCCCAGCATTTT.

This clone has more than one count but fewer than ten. Here the CDR3 DNA reads TGTGCCAGCAGTTCCCACGGACAGGGCAGAAACACCATATATTTT. Translation: CASSSHGQGRNTIYF. This chain links TRBV6-5 with TRBJ1-3; 8 bases map to TRBD1. Trimming took 4 bases from V and 5 from J; bases not matched to a gene: 7. Germline V gene data show CDR1 as MNHEY and CDR2 as SVGAGI. The CDR3 length is 15 residues.

The CDR3 sequence: CSGQGGTEAFF. Here the CDR3 DNA reads TGCAGCGGACAGGGGGGAACTGAAGCTTTCTTT. The rearrangement joins TRBV29-1 to TRBJ1-1, with 9 bases lining up with TRBD1. V trimming: 7 bases; J trimming: 5 bases; junction bases outside the gene matches: 2. CDR3 length: 11 residues. Germline-derived CDR1 and CDR2 are SQVTM and ANQGSEA. The variable domain in full, completed from reference TRBV29-1 and TRBJ1-1, reads SAVISQKPSRDICQRGTSLTIQCQVDSQVTMMFWYRQQPGQSLTLIATANQGSEATYESGFVIDKFPISRPNLTFSTLTVSNMSPEDSSIYLCSGQGGTEAFFGQGTRLTVV.

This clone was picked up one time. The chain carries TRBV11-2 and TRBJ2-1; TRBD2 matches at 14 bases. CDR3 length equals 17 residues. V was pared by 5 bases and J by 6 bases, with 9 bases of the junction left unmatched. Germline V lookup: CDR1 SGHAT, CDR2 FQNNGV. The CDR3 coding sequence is TGTGCCAGCAGCCCGAGACTAGCGGGGGGGCCAGGCAATGAGCAGTTCTTC. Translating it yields CASSPRLAGGPGNEQFF.

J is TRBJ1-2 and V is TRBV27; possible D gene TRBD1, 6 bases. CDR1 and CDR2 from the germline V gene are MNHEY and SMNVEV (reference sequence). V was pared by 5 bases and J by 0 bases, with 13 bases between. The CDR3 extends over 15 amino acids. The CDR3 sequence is CASSLKAGANYGYTF. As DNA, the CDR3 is TGTGCCAGCAGTCTTAAGGCAGGGGCTAACTATGGCTACACCTTC.

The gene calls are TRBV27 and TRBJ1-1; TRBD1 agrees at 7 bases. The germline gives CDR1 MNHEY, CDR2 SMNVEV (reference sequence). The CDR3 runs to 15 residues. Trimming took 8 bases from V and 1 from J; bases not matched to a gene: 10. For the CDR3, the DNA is TGTGCCAGCCGACAGGGACCCAATGGGAACACTGAAGCTTTCTTT. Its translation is CASRQGPNGNTEAFF.

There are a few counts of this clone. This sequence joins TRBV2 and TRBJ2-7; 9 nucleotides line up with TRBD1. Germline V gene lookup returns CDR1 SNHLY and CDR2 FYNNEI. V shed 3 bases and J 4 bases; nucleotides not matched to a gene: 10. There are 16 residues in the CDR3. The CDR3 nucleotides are TGTGCCAGCAGTGAGGTTTTCCGGGACAGGGAATACGAGCAGTACTTC. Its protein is CASSEVFRDREYEQYF.

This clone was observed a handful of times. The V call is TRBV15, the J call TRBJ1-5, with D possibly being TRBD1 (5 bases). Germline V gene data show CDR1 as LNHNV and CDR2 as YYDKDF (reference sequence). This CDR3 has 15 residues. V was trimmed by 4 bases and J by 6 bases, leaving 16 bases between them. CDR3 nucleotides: TGTGCCACCAGCACCAAAAGCCAGGGAGGTCAGCCCCAGCATTTT. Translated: CATSTKSQGGQPQHF.

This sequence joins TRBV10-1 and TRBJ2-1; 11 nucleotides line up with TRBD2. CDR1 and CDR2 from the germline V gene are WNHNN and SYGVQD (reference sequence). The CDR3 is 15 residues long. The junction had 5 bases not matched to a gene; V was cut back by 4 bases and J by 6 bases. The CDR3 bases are TGCGCCAGCAGTGTAGCGGGAGGGCCGGGCAATGAGCAGTTCTTC. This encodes CASSVAGGPGNEQFF.

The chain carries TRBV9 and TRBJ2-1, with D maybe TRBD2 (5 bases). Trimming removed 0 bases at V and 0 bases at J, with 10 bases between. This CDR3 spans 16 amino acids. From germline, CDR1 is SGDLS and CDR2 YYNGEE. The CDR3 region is CASSVDEGSSYNEQFF. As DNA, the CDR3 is TGTGCCAGCAGCGTAGATGAGGGCAGCTCCTACAATGAGCAGTTCTTC. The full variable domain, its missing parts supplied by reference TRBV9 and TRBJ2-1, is DSGVTQTPKHLITATGQRVTLRCSPRSGDLSVYWYQQSLDQGLQFLIQYYNGEERAKGNILERFSAQQFPDLHSELNLSSLELGDSALYFCASSVDEGSSYNEQFFGPGTRLTVL.